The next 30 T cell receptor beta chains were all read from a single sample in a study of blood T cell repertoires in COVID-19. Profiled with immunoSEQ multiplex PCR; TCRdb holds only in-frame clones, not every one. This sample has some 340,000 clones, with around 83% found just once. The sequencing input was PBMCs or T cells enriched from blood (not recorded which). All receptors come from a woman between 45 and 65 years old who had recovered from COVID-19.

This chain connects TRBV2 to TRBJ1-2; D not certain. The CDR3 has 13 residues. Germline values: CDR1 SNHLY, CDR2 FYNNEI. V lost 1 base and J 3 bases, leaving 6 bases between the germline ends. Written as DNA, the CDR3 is TGTGCCAGCAGTGAAGACTTATACTATGGCTACACCTTC. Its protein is CASSEDLYYGYTF. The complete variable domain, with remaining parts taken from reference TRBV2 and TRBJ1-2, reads EPEVTQTPSHQVTQMGQEVILRCVPISNHLYFYWYRQILGQKVEFLVSFYNNEISEKSEIFDDQFSVERPDGSNFTLKIRSTKLEDSAMYFCASSEDLYYGYTFGSGTRLTVV.

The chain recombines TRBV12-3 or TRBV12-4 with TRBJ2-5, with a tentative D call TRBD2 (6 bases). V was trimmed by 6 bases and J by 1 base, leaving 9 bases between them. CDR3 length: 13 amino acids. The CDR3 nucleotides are TGTGCCAGCAGCCGGACTACCCAAGAGACCCAGTACTTC. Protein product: CASSRTTQETQYF.

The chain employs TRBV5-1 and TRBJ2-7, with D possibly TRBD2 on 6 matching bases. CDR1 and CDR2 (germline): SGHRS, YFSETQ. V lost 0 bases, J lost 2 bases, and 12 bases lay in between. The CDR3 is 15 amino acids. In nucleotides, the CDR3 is TGCGCCAGCAGCTTGGGGGGGGTAATACCCTACGAGCAGTACTTC. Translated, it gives CASSLGGVIPYEQYF.

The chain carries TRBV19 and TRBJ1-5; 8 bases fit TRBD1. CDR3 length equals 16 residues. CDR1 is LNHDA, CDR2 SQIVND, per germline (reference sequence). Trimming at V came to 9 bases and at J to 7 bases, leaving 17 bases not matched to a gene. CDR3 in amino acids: CASTSRGQGNAQPQHF. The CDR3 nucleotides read TGTGCCAGCACTAGCCGCGGACAGGGCAACGCGCAGCCCCAGCATTTT. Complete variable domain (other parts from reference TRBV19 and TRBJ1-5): DGGITQSPKYLFRKEGQNVTLSCEQNLNHDAMYWYRQDPGQGLRLIYYSQIVNDFQKGDIAEGYSVSREKKESFPLTVTSAQKNPTAFYLCASTSRGQGNAQPQHFGDGTRLSIL.

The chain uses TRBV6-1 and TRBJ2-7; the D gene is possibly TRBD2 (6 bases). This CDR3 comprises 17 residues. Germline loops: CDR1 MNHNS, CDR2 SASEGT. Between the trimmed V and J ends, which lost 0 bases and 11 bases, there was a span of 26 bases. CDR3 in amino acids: CASSEASPGVGERSKYF. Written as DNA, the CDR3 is TGTGCCAGCAGTGAAGCGTCCCCGGGAGTGGGGGAGCGTTCCAAGTACTTC.

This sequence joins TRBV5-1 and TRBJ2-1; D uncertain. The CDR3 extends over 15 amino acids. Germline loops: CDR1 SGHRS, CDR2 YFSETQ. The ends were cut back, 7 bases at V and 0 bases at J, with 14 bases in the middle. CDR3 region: CASGLVASSYNEQFF. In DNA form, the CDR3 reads TGCGCCAGCGGGCTCGTTGCGAGCTCCTACAATGAGCAGTTCTTC.

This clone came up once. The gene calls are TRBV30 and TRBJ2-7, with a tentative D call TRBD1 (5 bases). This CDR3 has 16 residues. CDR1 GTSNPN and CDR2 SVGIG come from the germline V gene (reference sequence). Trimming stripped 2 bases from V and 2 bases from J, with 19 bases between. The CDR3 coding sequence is TGTGCCTGGAGTTCCAGGGCTCAGGGTCCCGCCTACGAGCAGTACTTC. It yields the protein CAWSSRAQGPAYEQYF.

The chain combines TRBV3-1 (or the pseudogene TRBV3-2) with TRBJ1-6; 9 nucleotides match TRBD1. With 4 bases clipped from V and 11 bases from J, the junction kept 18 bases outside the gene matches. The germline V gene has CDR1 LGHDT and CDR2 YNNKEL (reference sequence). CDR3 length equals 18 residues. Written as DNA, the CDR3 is TGTGCCAGCAGCCGACCCCTTTTGTCAGGGACAGGGAGTACACCCCTCCACTTT. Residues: CASSRPLLSGTGSTPLHF.

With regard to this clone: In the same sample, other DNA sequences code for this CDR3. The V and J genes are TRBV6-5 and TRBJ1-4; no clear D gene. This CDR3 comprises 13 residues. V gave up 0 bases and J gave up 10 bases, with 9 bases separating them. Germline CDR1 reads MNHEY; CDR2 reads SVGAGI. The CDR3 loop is CASSYSSGGKLFF. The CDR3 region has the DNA TGTGCCAGCAGTTACTCTTCGGGAGGAAAACTGTTTTTT.

The DNA of the CDR3 is TGTGCCAGTAGTATCAGTAAGGGGACTGAAGCTTTCTTT. Residues: CASSISKGTEAFF. V gene TRBV19 combines with J gene TRBJ1-1; D is perhaps TRBD1 (5 bases). Trimming shortened V by 3 bases and J by 5 bases, and 10 bases separated the two germline ends. CDR3 length: 13 amino acids. Looked up from germline, CDR1 is LNHDA and CDR2 is SQIVND (reference sequence).

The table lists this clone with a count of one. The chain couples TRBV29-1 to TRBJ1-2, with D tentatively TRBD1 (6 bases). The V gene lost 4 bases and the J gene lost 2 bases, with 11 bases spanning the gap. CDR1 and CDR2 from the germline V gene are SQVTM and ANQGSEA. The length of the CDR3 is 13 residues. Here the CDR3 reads CSVGRDTNYGYTF. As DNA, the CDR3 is TGCAGCGTTGGACGGGACACCAACTATGGCTACACCTTC.

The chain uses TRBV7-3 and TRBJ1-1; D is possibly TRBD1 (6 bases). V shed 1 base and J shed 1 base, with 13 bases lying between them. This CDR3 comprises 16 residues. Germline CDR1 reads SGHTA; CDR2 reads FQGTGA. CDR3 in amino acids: CASSLKPWTANTEAFF. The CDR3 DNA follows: TGTGCCAGCAGCTTAAAGCCCTGGACAGCGAACACTGAAGCTTTCTTT. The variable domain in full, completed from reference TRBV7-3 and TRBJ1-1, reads GAGVSQTPSNKVTEKGKYVELRCDPISGHTALYWYRQSLGQGPEFLIYFQGTGAADDSGLPNDRFFAVRPEGSVSTLKIQRTERGDSAVYLCASSLKPWTANTEAFFGQGTRLTVV.

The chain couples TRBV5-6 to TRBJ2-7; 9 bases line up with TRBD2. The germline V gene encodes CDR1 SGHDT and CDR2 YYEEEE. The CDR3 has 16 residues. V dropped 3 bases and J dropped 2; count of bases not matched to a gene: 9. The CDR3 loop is CASSSLKAGGTYEQYF. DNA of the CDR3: TGTGCCAGCAGCTCTCTGAAAGCGGGAGGTACCTACGAGCAGTACTTC.

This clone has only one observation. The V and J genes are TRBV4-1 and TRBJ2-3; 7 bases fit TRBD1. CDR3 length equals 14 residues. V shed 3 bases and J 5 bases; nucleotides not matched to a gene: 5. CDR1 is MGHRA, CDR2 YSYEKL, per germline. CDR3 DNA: TGCGCCAGCAGCCAGAATAGACAGGGAGATACGCAGTATTTT. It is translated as CASSQNRQGDTQYF.

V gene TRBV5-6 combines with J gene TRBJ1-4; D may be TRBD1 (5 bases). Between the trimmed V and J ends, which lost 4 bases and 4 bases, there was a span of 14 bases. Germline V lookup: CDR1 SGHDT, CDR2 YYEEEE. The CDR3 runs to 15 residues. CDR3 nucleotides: TGTGCCAGCAGCCCCTGGGGCCGCCTTAATGAAAAACTGTTTTTT. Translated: CASSPWGRLNEKLFF.

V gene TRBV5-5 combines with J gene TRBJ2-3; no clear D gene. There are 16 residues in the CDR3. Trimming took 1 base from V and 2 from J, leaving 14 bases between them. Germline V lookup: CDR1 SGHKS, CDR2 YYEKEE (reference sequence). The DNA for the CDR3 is TGTGCCAGCAGCTTGCGCGGAGCCGATTACACAGATACGCAGTATTTT. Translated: CASSLRGADYTDTQYF.

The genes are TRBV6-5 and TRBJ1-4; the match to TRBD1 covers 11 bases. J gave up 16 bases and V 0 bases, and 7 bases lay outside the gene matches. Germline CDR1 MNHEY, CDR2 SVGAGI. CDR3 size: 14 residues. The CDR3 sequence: CASSYSLGQGVQFF. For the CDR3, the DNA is TGTGCCAGCAGTTACTCGTTGGGACAGGGGGTGCAGTTTTTT.

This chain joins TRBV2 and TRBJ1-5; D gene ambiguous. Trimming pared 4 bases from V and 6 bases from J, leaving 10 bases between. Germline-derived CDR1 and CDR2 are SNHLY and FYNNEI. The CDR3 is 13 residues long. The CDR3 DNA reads TGTGCCAGCAGTGTTGGTAGTAGTCAGCCCCAGCATTTT. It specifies CASSVGSSQPQHF. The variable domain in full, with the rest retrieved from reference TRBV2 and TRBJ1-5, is EPEVTQTPSHQVTQMGQEVILRCVPISNHLYFYWYRQILGQKVEFLVSFYNNEISEKSEIFDDQFSVERPDGSNFTLKIRSTKLEDSAMYFCASSVGSSQPQHFGDGTRLSIL.

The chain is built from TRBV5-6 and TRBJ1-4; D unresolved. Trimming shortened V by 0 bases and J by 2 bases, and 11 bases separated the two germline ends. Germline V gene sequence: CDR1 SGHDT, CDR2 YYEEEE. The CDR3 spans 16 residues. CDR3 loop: CASSLGTGLTNEKLFF. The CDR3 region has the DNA TGTGCCAGCAGCTTGGGTACGGGGTTGACTAATGAAAAACTGTTTTTT.

CDR3 residues: CASSLALAETGELFF. CDR3 DNA: TGTGCCAGCAGCTTAGCGCTGGCGGAAACCGGGGAGCTGTTTTTT. This chain joins TRBV7-6 and TRBJ2-2; D gene uncertain. Trimming took off 0 bases at V and 5 bases at J, with 10 bases between the two ends. Germline loops: CDR1 SGHVS, CDR2 FNYEAQ. This CDR3 is built from 15 residues.

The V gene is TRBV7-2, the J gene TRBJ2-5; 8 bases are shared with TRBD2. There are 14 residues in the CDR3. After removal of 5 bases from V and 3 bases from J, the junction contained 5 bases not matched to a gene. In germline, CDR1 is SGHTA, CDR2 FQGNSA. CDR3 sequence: CASSGGGLEETQYF. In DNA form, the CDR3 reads TGTGCCAGCAGCGGCGGGGGACTAGAAGAGACCCAGTACTTC.

The DNA for the CDR3 is TGTGCCAGCAGCTCCCCCTTCGATGAGCAGTTCTTC. It is translated as CASSSPFDEQFF. This sequence joins TRBV7-2 and TRBJ2-1; D is unclear. CDR1 and CDR2 (germline): SGHTA, FQGNSA. The CDR3 spans 12 residues. V lost 4 bases, J lost 8 bases, and 9 bases lay in between. Based on the CDR3 plus reference TRBV7-2 and TRBJ2-1, the full variable domain is GAGVSQSPSNKVTEKGKDVELRCDPISGHTALYWYRQSLGQGLEFLIYFQGNSAPDKSGLPSDRFSAERTGGSVSTLTIQRTQQEDSAVYLCASSSPFDEQFFGPGTRLTVL.

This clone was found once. CDR3 sequence: CASSRGPPYEQYF. The CDR3, as DNA: TGCGCCAGCAGTCGAGGGCCACCCTACGAGCAGTACTTC. This chain connects TRBV23-1 to TRBJ2-7; tentatively, D is TRBD2 (5 bases). TRBV23-1 counts as an open reading frame of uncertain function. The CDR3 sequence is 13 residues long. Trimming removed 4 bases at V and 2 bases at J, with 9 bases between.

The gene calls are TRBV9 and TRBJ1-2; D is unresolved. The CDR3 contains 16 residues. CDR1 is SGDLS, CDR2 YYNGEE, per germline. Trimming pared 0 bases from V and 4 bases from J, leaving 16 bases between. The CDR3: CASSVDPNVERYGYTF. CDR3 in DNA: TGTGCCAGCAGCGTAGACCCCAATGTTGAGCGCTATGGCTACACCTTC.

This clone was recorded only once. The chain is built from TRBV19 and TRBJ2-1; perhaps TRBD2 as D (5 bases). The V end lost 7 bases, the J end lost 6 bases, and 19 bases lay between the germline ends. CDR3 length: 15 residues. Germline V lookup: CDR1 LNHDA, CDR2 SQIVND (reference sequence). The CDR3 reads CASNHLAAYSNEQFF. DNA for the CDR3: TGTGCCAGTAACCATCTAGCAGCGTATAGCAATGAGCAGTTCTTC.

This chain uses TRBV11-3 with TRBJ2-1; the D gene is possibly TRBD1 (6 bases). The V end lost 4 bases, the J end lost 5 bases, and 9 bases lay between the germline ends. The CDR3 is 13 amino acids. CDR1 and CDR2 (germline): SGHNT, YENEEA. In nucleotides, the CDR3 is TGTGCCAGCAGCTCACGACAGGACAATGAGCAGTTCTTC. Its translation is CASSSRQDNEQFF.

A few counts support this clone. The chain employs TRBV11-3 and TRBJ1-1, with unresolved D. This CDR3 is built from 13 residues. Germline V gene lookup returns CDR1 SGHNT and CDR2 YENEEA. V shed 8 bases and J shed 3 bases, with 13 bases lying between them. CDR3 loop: CASGLNRDTEAFF. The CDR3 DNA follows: TGTGCCAGCGGATTGAATCGGGACACTGAAGCTTTCTTT.

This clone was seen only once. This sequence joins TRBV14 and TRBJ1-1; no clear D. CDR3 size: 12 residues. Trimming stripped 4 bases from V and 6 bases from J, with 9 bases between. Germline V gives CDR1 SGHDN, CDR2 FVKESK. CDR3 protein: CASSLWRAEAFF. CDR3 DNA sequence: TGTGCCAGCAGCCTTTGGCGGGCTGAAGCTTTCTTT.

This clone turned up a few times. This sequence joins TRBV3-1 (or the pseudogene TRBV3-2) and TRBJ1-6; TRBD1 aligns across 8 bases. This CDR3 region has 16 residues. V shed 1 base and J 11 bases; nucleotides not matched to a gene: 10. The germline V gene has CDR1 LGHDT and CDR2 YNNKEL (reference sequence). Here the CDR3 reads CASSQARTGLRTPLHF. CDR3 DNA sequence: TGTGCCAGCAGCCAAGCCAGGACAGGGCTAAGGACACCCCTCCACTTT.

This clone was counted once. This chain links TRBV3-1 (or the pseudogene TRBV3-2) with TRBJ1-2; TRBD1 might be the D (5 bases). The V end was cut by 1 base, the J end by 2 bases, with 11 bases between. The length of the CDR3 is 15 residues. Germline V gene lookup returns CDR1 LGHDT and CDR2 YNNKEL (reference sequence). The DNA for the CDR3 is TGTGCCAGCAGCCAAGTCCCAGGGCCAAACTATGGCTACACCTTC. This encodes CASSQVPGPNYGYTF.